This T cell receptor (beta chain) is drawn from a study of PD-L1 blockade in urothelial cancer. Study at large: Samples of blood were analyzed 3 weeks (second dose) and 6 weeks after treatment start.

With V trimmed by 6 bases and J by 6 bases, 6 bases remained unmatched. The CDR3 extends over 14 amino acids. Germline loops: CDR1 MNHEY, CDR2 SMNVEV (reference sequence). Sequenced by immunoSEQ multiplex PCR; TCRdb stores in-frame clones only, minus some. The sample yields some 42,000 clones, about 80% seen once. Each patient contributed between 1 and 8 total time points of blood mononuclear cells, pretreatment and during treatment. V is TRBV27 and J is TRBJ2-2, with 8 positions matching TRBD2. Material: PBMCs, obtained around atezolizumab (anti-PD-L1) treatment. The clonotype was recovered from a man aged 65-85 years with urothelial cancer. The CDR3 loop is CASSPIAGPGELFF. In DNA form, the CDR3 reads TGTGCCAGCAGCCCCATAGCGGGACCCGGGGAGCTGTTTTTT.